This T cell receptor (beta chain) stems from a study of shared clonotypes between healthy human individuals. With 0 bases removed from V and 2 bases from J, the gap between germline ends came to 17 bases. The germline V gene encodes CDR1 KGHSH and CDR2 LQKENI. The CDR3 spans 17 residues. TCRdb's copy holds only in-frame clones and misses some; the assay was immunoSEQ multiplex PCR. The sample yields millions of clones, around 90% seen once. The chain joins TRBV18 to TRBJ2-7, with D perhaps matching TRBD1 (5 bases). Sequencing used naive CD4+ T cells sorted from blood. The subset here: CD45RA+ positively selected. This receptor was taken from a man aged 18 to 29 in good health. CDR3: CASSPPIAGKSTYEQYF. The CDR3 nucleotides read TGTGCCAGCTCACCACCGATCGCAGGGAAAAGCACCTACGAGCAGTACTTC.